The 16 T cell receptor beta chains in this list originate from one sample, sequenced in a study of shared clonotypes between healthy human individuals (TCRdb year 2020). The library relied on the immunoSEQ multiplex PCR assay. TCRdb retrieved this table from immuneACCESS and kept in-frame rearrangements only. Not all clones are present; in checked studies, unresolved V genes account for under half, and no reason is known for the remainder. For this sample the table gives around 650,000 clones, of which about 96% were detected only once. Together, the top ten hold less than 0.13% of the sample. For the CD8 naive samples, CD45RO-negative cells were positively selected for CCR7, yielding a CD45RA+CCR7+ population from which TemRA cells were excluded. The material sequenced was naive CD8+ T cells sorted from blood. In the paper's terms, the cell subset or site label means: CD45RA+CCR7+. The receptors originated from a woman younger than 45 in good health.

V usage is TRBV27 and J usage is TRBJ2-5, with TRBD2 as a possible D gene (6 bases). V lost 6 bases and J 1 base, leaving 12 bases between the germline ends. The CDR3 extends over 14 amino acids. Germline-derived CDR1 and CDR2 are MNHEY and SMNVEV (reference sequence). The CDR3 reads CASSPSEPQETQYF. The CDR3 coding sequence is TGTGCCAGCAGCCCTAGCGAGCCCCAAGAGACCCAGTACTTC.

The chain has TRBV11-2 and TRBJ2-3; D is possibly TRBD1 (5 bases). The CDR3 has 12 amino acids. The V gene lost 10 bases and the J gene lost 0 bases, with 8 bases spanning the gap. Germline CDR1 and CDR2: SGHAT and FQNNGV. The CDR3 spells CATRASTDTQYF. The DNA of the CDR3 is TGTGCCACCAGGGCCAGCACAGATACGCAGTATTTT.

The rearrangement joins TRBV11-2 to TRBJ1-1, with D tentatively TRBD1 (5 bases). The CDR3 consists of 15 residues. Germline CDR1 SGHAT, CDR2 FQNNGV. Trimming took 1 base from V and 0 from J, leaving 9 bases between them. The CDR3 spells CASSLGPRVNTEAFF. The CDR3 nucleotides read TGTGCCAGCAGCTTAGGCCCCAGGGTGAACACTGAAGCTTTCTTT.

The CDR3: CASSRTDTQYF. The CDR3 region has the DNA TGTGCCAGCTCACGCACAGATACGCAGTATTTT. This chain connects TRBV18 to TRBJ2-3; no clear D gene. V lost 4 bases to trimming and J lost 1 base, with 0 bases between them. Looked up from germline, CDR1 is KGHSH and CDR2 is LQKENI. CDR3 length equals 11 residues.

This chain uses TRBV27 with TRBJ2-7, with 7 bases identical to TRBD1. Looked up from germline, CDR1 is MNHEY and CDR2 is SMNVEV (reference sequence). The CDR3 is 11 amino acids. J lost 11 bases, V lost 8 bases, and 9 bases had no gene match. The chain's CDR3 is CASGPTGDKYF. For the CDR3, the DNA is TGTGCCAGCGGCCCTACAGGGGACAAGTACTTC.

The chain employs TRBV27 and TRBJ2-3; TRBD2 might be the D (6 bases). Germline values: CDR1 MNHEY, CDR2 SMNVEV (reference sequence). V shed 2 bases and J shed 4 bases, with 13 bases lying between them. This CDR3 spans 15 amino acids. CDR3 sequence: CASSLQWGLADTQYF. CDR3 DNA sequence: TGTGCCAGCAGTTTACAGTGGGGACTGGCAGATACGCAGTATTTT.

The gene calls are TRBV28 and TRBJ2-2; possible D gene TRBD2, 5 bases. The CDR3 spans 16 residues. Germline assignment: CDR1 MDHEN and CDR2 SYDVKM. V was pared by 6 bases and J by 1 base, with 15 bases between. CDR3 sequence: CASRKNGEWNTGELFF. The CDR3 DNA reads TGTGCCAGCAGAAAAAACGGGGAGTGGAACACCGGGGAGCTGTTTTTT. Complete variable domain (other parts from reference TRBV28 and TRBJ2-2): DVKVTQSSRYLVKRTGEKVFLECVQDMDHENMFWYRQDPGLGLRLIYFSYDVKMKEKGDIPEGYSVSREKKERFSLILESASTNQTSMYLCASRKNGEWNTGELFFGEGSRLTVL.

The gene calls are TRBV20-1 and TRBJ1-5, with D hard to call. V lost 6 bases and J lost 3, with 6 bases in between. The CDR3 is 11 residues long. Germline V gene data show CDR1 as DFQATT and CDR2 as SNEGSKA (reference sequence). The CDR3 coding sequence is TGCAGTGCACAAGTCAATCAGCCCCAGCATTTT. Translation: CSAQVNQPQHF.

The rearrangement uses TRBV2 and TRBJ2-5, with D tentatively TRBD1 or TRBD2 (5 bases each). V was pared by 6 bases and J by 3 bases, with 11 bases between. The CDR3 consists of 13 residues. In germline, CDR1 is SNHLY, CDR2 FYNNEI. CDR3 residues: CASRGLGEETQYF. As DNA, the CDR3 is TGTGCCAGCAGGGGGTTGGGGGAAGAGACCCAGTACTTC.

The chain uses TRBV11-2 and TRBJ2-3; D call uncertain. Trimming removed 1 base at V and 7 bases at J, with 12 bases between. Per germline, CDR1 SGHAT and CDR2 FQNNGV. This CDR3 contains 14 residues. CDR3 in amino acids: CASSLVGSWNTQYF. CDR3 in DNA: TGTGCCAGCAGCTTAGTAGGTAGCTGGAATACGCAGTATTTT. Full variable domain (missing parts from reference TRBV11-2 and TRBJ2-3): EAGVAQSPRYKIIEKRQSVAFWCNPISGHATLYWYQQILGQGPKLLIQFQNNGVVDDSQLPKDRFSAERLKGVDSTLKIQPAKLEDSAVYLCASSLVGSWNTQYFGPGTRLTVL.

This CDR3 reads CASSVEDTQYF. DNA for the CDR3: TGTGCCAGCAGCGTAGAAGATACGCAGTATTTT. The rearrangement links TRBV9 to TRBJ2-3; D uncertain. The CDR3 spans 11 residues. Germline CDR1 and CDR2: SGDLS and YYNGEE. The germline V and J ends were trimmed by 0 bases and 5 bases, with 1 base remaining between them.

The genes are TRBV5-4 and TRBJ2-1; 8 bases agree with TRBD1. The germline V gene encodes CDR1 SGHNT and CDR2 YYREEE (reference sequence). Trimming took 4 bases from V and 7 from J; bases not matched to a gene: 10. This CDR3 spans 15 amino acids. The CDR3 loop reads CASSHFGQGENEQFF. CDR3 nucleotide sequence: TGTGCCAGCAGCCACTTCGGACAGGGAGAGAATGAGCAGTTCTTC.

This sequence joins TRBV10-1 and TRBJ2-5; TRBD1 matches 8 bases. The CDR3 extends over 15 amino acids. V trimming: 3 bases; J trimming: 5 bases; junction bases outside the gene matches: 8. Germline CDR1 reads WNHNN; CDR2 reads SYGVQD (reference sequence). This CDR3 reads CASSDLTGGRETQYF. The CDR3 bases are TGCGCCAGCAGTGATTTAACAGGGGGAAGGGAGACCCAGTACTTC.

This clone has just one count. The genes are TRBV2 and TRBJ2-1; 11 nucleotides align to TRBD1. The trim removed 8 bases at V and 4 bases at J, leaving 7 bases unmatched. From germline, CDR1 is SNHLY and CDR2 FYNNEI. This CDR3 has 15 amino acids. The CDR3 reads CASSRRDRGYNEQFF. In DNA, the CDR3 is TGTGCCAGCTCCCGGAGGGACAGGGGGTACAATGAGCAGTTCTTC.

The V call is TRBV20-1, the J call TRBJ2-7; D is ambiguous. V lost 3 bases and J lost 4, with 7 bases in between. Germline V gene data show CDR1 as DFQATT and CDR2 as SNEGSKA (reference sequence). The CDR3 has 11 residues. The CDR3 protein is CSASVMYEQYF. The CDR3 DNA sequence: TGCAGTGCTAGCGTTATGTACGAGCAGTACTTC.

For the CDR3, the DNA is TGTGCCACCAGCAGAGTGGCGGGGGCGACTGAAGCTTTCTTT. Protein product: CATSRVAGATEAFF. V and J are TRBV15 and TRBJ1-1, with a weak D call TRBD1 (6 bases). V lost 1 base and J 5 bases, leaving 11 bases between the germline ends. CDR1 and CDR2 from the germline V gene are LNHNV and YYDKDF (reference sequence). The CDR3 is 14 residues long.